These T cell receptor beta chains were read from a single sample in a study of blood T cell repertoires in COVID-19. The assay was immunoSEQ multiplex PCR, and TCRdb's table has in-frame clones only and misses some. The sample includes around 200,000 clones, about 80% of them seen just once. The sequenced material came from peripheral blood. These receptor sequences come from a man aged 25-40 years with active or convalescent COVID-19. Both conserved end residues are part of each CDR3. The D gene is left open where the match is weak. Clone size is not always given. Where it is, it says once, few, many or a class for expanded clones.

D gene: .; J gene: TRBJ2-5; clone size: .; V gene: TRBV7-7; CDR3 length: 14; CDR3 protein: CASRQVDPGETQYF; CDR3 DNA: TGTGCTAGCCGCCAGGTCGACCCAGGGGAGACCCAGTACTTC
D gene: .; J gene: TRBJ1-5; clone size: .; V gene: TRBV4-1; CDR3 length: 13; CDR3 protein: CASSQAGNQPQHF; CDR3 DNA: TGCGCCAGCAGCCAAGCGGGGAACCAGCCCCAGCATTTT
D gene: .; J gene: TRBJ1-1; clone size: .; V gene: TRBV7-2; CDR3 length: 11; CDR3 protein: CASRSGAEAFF; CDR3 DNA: TGTGCCAGCAGGTCAGGGGCTGAAGCTTTCTTT
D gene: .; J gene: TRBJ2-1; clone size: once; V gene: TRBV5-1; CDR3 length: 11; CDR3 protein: CASSIYNEQFF; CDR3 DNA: TGCGCCAGCAGCATATACAATGAGCAGTTCTTC
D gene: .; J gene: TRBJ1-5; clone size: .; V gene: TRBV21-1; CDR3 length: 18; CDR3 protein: CASSPNRGGISSDQPQHF; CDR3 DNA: TGTGCCAGCAGTCCTAATCGAGGGGGCATAAGCTCGGATCAGCCCCAGCATTTT
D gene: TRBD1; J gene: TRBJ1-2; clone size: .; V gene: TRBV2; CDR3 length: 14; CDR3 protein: CASSAVGTGLGYTF; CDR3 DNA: TGTGCCAGCAGTGCGGTGGGGACAGGGCTTGGCTACACCTTC
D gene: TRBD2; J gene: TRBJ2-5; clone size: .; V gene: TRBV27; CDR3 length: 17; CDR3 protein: CASSFFPPGGGQETQYF; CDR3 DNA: TGTGCCAGCAGTTTTTTTCCCCCCGGGGGGGGCCAAGAGACCCAGTACTTC
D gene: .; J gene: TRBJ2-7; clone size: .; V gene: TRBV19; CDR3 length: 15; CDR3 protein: CASSIDQGMAYEQYF; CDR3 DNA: TGTGCCAGTAGTATAGATCAGGGGATGGCCTACGAGCAGTACTTC
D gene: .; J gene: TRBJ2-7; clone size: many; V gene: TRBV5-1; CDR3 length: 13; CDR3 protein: CASKRASRYEQYF; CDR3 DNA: TGCGCCAGCAAAAGGGCTAGCCGCTACGAGCAGTACTTC
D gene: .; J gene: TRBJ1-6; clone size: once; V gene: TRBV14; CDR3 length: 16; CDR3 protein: CASSQEFPRDNSPLHF; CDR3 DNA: TGTGCCAGCAGCCAAGAGTTTCCGCGAGATAATTCACCCCTCCACTTT
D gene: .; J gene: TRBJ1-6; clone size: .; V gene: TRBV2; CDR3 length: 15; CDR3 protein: CASSWQGSRNSPLHF; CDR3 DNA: TGTGCCAGCAGCTGGCAGGGGAGTCGTAATTCACCCCTCCACTTT
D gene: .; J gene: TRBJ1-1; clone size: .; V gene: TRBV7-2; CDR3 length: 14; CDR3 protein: CASSLSRANTEAFF; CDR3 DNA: TGTGCCAGCAGCTTATCGCGCGCTAACACTGAAGCTTTCTTT
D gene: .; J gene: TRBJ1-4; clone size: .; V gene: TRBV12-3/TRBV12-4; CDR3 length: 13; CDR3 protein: CASIAGFDEKLFF; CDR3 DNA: TGTGCCAGCATAGCAGGGTTTGATGAAAAACTGTTTTTT
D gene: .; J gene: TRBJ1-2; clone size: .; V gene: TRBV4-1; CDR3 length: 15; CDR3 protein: CASSQDTQANYGYTF; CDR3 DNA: TGCGCCAGCAGCCAAGACACACAGGCGAACTATGGCTACACCTTC
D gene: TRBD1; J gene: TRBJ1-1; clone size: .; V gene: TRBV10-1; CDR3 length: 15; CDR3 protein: CASRGQGGLNTEAFF; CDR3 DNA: TGCGCCAGCAGGGGACAGGGCGGACTAAACACTGAAGCTTTCTTT
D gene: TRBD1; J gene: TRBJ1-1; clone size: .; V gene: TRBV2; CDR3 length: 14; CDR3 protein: CASSSDRQNTEAFF; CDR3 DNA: TGTGCCAGCAGCTCGGACAGGCAGAACACTGAAGCTTTCTTT
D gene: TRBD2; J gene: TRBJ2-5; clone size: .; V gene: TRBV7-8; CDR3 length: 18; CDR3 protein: CASSLVGTSGGTQETQYF; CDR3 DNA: TGTGCCAGCAGCTTAGTCGGGACTAGCGGGGGGACCCAAGAGACCCAGTACTTC
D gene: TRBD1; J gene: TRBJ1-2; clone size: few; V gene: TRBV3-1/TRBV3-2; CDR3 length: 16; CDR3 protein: CASRPGGRVSNYGYTF; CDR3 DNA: TGTGCCAGCAGACCAGGGGGACGGGTATCAAACTATGGCTACACCTTC
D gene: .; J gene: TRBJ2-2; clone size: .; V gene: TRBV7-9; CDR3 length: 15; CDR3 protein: CASILGGPNTGELFF; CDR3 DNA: TGTGCCAGCATCCTAGGGGGACCGAACACCGGGGAGCTGTTTTTT
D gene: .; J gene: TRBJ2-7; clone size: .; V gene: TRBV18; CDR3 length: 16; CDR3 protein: CASSPRVAILSYEQYF; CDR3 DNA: TGTGCCAGCTCACCACGGGTAGCGATTCTCTCCTACGAGCAGTACTTC
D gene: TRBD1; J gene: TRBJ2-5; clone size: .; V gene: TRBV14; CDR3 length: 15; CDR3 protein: CASSRREQGRETQYF; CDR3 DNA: TGTGCCAGCAGCCGCCGGGAACAGGGGAGAGAGACCCAGTACTTC
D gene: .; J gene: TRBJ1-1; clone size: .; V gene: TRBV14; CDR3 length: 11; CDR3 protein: CASGVNTEAFF; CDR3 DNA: TGTGCCAGCGGAGTAAACACTGAAGCTTTCTTT
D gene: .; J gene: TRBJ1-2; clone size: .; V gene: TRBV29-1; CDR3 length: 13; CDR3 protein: CSVEGQGAYGYTF; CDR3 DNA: TGCAGCGTTGAAGGCCAGGGTGCCTATGGCTACACCTTC
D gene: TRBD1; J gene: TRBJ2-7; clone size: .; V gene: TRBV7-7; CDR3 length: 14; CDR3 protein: CASSLGQGSHEQYF; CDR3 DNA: TGTGCTAGCAGCCTAGGACAGGGTAGCCACGAGCAGTACTTC
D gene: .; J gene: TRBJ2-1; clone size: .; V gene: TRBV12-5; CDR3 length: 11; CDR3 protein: CASGLRDEQFF; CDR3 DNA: TGTGCTAGTGGTTTGCGCGATGAGCAGTTCTTC
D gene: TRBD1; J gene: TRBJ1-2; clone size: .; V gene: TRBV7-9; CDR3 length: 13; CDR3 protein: CASSRQGAYGYTF; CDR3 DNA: TGTGCCAGCAGCCGACAGGGTGCCTATGGCTACACCTTC
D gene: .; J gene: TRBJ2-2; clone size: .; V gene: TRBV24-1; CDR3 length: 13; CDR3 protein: CATRSREAGELFF; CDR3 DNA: TGTGCCACCAGATCTAGGGAGGCCGGGGAGCTGTTTTTT
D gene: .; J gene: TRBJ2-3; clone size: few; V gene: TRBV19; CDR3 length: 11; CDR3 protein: CASSETDTQYF; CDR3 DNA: TGTGCCAGTAGTGAGACAGATACGCAGTATTTT
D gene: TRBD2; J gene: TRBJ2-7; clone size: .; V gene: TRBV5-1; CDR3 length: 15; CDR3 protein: CASSAGEGATYEQYF; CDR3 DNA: TGCGCCAGCAGCGCTGGGGAGGGAGCCACCTACGAGCAGTACTTC
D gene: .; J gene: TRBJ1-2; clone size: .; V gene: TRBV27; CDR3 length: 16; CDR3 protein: CASSLATGRTHYGYTF; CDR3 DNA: TGTGCCAGCAGTTTAGCTACAGGACGAACTCACTATGGCTACACCTTC
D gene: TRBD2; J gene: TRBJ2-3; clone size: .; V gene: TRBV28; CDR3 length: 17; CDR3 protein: CASSSGTSGIGTDTQYF; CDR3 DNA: TGTGCCAGCAGTTCCGGGACTAGCGGGATAGGCACAGATACGCAGTATTTT
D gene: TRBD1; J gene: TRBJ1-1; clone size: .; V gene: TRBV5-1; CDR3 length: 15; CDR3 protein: CASSSTGGPNTEAFF; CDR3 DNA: TGCGCCAGCAGCTCCACAGGGGGCCCGAACACTGAAGCTTTCTTT
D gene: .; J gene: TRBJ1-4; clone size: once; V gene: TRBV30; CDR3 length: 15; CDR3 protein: CAWSVQGPTNEKLFF; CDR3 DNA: TGTGCCTGGAGTGTACAGGGTCCAACTAATGAAAAACTGTTTTTT
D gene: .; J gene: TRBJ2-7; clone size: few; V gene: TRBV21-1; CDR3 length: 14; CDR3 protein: CASSKIQGIYEQYF; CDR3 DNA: TGTGCCAGCAGCAAAATACAGGGTATCTACGAGCAGTACTTC
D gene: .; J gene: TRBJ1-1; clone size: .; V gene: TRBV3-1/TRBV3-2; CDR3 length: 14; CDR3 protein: CASSQVQPVGEAFF; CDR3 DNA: TGTGCCAGCAGCCAAGTCCAACCGGTCGGTGAAGCTTTCTTT
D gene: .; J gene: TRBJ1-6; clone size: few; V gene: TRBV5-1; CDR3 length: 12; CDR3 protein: CASRIRVSPLHF; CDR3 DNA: TGCGCCAGCAGAATCCGGGTTTCTCCTCTCCACTTT
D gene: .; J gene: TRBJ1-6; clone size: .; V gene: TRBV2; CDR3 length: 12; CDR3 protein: CATAGGSSPLHF; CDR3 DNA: TGTGCCACCGCGGGGGGGAGTTCACCCCTCCACTTT
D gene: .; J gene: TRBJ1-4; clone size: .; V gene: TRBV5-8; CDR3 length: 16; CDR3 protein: CASSFLDSGNLEKLFF; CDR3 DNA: TGTGCCAGCAGCTTCCTGGACAGCGGGAATTTGGAAAAACTGTTTTTT
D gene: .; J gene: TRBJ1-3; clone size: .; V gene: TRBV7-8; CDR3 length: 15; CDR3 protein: CASSLNRILGNTIYF; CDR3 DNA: TGTGCCAGCAGCTTAAACAGGATACTTGGAAACACCATATATTTT
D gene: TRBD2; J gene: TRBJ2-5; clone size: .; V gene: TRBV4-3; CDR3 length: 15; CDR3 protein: CASSQGPAGEETQYF; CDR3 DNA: TGCGCCAGCAGCCAAGGCCCAGCGGGAGAGGAGACCCAGTACTTC
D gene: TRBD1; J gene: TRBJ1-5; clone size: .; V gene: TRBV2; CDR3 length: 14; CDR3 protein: CASSGRDRGRRQHF; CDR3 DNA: TGTGCCAGCAGTGGCCGGGACAGGGGGCGGAGGCAGCATTTT
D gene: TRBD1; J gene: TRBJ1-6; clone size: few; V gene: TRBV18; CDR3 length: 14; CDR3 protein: CASSPDRGNSPLHF; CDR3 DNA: TGTGCCAGCTCACCGGACAGGGGGAATTCACCCCTCCACTTT
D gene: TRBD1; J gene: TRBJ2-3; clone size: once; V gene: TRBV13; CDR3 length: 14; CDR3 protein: CASSPGQATDTQYF; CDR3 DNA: TGTGCCAGCAGTCCTGGACAGGCCACAGATACGCAGTATTTT
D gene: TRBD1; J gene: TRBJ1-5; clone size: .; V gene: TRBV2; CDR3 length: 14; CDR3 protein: CASSGWDRDQPQHF; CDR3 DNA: TGTGCCAGCAGTGGCTGGGACAGGGATCAGCCCCAGCATTTT
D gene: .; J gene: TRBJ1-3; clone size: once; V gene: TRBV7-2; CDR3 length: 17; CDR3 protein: CASSLVGGGPSGNTIYF; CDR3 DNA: TGTGCCAGCAGCTTAGTTGGTGGAGGGCCTTCTGGAAACACCATATATTTT
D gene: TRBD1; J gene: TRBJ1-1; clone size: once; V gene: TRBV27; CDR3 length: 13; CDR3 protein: CASSSRTGSRTFF; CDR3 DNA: TGTGCCAGCAGTTCCCGGACAGGCTCGAGGACTTTCTTT
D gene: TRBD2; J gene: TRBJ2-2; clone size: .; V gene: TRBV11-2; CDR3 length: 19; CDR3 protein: CASSLVFLAGGRSTGELFF; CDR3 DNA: TGTGCCAGCAGCTTAGTGTTCCTAGCGGGGGGCCGGAGCACCGGGGAGCTGTTTTTT
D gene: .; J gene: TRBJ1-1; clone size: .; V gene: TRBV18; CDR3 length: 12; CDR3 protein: CASSPKGREAFF; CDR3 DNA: TGTGCCAGCTCACCGAAAGGGAGGGAAGCTTTCTTT
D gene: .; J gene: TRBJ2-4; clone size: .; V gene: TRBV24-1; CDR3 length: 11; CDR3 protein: CATGAWNIQYF; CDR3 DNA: TGTGCCACCGGGGCGTGGAACATTCAGTACTTC
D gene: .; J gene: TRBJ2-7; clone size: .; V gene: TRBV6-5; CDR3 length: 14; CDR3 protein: CASSYFPGSYEQYF; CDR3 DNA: TGTGCCAGCAGTTACTTCCCAGGGTCCTACGAGCAGTACTTC
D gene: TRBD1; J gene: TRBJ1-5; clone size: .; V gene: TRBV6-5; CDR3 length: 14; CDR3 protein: CASRRTGKNQPQHF; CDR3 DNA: TGTGCCAGCAGGCGGACAGGCAAGAATCAGCCCCAGCATTTT
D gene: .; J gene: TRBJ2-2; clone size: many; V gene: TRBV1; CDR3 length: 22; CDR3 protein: CTSSHSTGRTPSGGARTGELFF; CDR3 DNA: TGCACCAGCAGCCACTCGACAGGGAGAACCCCTAGCGGGGGGGCCCGAACCGGGGAGCTGTTTTTT